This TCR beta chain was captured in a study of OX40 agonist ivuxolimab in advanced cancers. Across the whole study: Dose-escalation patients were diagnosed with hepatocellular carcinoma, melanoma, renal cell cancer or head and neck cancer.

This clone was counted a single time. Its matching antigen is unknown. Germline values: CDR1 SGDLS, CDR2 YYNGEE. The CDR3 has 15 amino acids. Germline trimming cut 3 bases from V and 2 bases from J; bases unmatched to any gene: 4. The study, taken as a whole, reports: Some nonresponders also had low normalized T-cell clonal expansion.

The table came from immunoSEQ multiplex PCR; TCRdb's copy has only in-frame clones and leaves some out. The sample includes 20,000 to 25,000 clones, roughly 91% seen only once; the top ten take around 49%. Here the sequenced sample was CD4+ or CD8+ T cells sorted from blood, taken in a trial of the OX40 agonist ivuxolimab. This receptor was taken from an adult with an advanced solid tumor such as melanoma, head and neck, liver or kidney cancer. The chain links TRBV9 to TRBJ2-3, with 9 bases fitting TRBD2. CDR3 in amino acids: CASSGSGGPTDTQYF. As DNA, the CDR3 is TGTGCCAGCAGCGGTAGCGGGGGCCCCACAGATACGCAGTATTTT. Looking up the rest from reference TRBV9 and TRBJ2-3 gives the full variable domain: DSGVTQTPKHLITATGQRVTLRCSPRSGDLSVYWYQQSLDQGLQFLIQYYNGEERAKGNILERFSAQQFPDLHSELNLSSLELGDSALYFCASSGSGGPTDTQYFGPGTRLTVL.